Listed below are T cell receptor beta chains from one sample, sequenced in a study of T-cell reconstitution after alpha-beta-depleted transplantation in children. TCRdb re-called the PCR reads with MiXCR, one entry per CDR3 protein. In the table there are a few hundred thousand distinct CDR3 sequences, roughly a quarter of which are singletons. The material was PBMCs, mostly from graft donor cells, obtained 360 days after TCRalphabeta/CD19-depleted stem cell transplant. The source is a female patient aged 2-15 years who had a stem cell transplant for congenital amegakaryocytic thrombocytopenia, so the T cells may come from the graft donor. CDR3s leave out the opening cysteine and the closing phenylalanine or tryptophan. The order of the fields is CDR3 protein, V gene, J gene.

CDR3aa: SAGEGILGANVLT
v_gene: TRBV29-1
j_gene: TRBJ2-6

CDR3aa: ASSYSGFHGKGEQF
v_gene: TRBV6-5
j_gene: TRBJ2-1

CDR3aa: ATSSTGAAKNIQY
v_gene: TRBV15
j_gene: TRBJ2-4

CDR3aa: ASSETGTGGNEQY
v_gene: TRBV10-2
j_gene: TRBJ2-7

CDR3aa: ASSLAVDTYNEQF
v_gene: TRBV5-1
j_gene: TRBJ2-1

CDR3aa: ASSVSNAAT
v_gene: TRBV12-3/TRBV12-4
j_gene: TRBJ2-7

CDR3aa: ASSSGGQGRQSEQY
v_gene: TRBV7-8
j_gene: TRBJ2-7

CDR3aa: ASSQTSGIPYNEQF
v_gene: TRBV25-1
j_gene: TRBJ2-1

CDR3aa: ASSSVFGTGAETQY
v_gene: TRBV12-3/TRBV12-4
j_gene: TRBJ2-5

CDR3aa: ASSLVHWRANYNEQF
v_gene: TRBV27
j_gene: TRBJ2-1

CDR3aa: SARVATGGYEQY
v_gene: TRBV20-1
j_gene: TRBJ2-7

CDR3aa: SVPGTSGSLYQETQY
v_gene: TRBV29-1
j_gene: TRBJ2-5

CDR3aa: ASSPTPTRTGNEQF
v_gene: TRBV5-1
j_gene: TRBJ2-1